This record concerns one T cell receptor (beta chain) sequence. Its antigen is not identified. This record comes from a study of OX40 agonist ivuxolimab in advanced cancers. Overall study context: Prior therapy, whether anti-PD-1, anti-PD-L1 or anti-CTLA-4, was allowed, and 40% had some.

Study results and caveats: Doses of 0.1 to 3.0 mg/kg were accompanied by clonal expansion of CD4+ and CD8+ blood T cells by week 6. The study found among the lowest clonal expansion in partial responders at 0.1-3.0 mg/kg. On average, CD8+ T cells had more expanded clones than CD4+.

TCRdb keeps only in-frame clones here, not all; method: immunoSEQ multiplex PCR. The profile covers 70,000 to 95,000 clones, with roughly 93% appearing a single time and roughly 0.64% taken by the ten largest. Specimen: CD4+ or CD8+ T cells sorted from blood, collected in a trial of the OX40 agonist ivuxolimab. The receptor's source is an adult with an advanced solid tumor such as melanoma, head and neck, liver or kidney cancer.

The CDR3 loop reads CASSQYADEKLFF. CDR3 nucleotide sequence: TGTGCCAGCAGCCAGTACGCGGATGAAAAACTGTTTTTT. The chain carries TRBV7-6 and TRBJ1-4, with D unclear. The CDR3 contains 13 residues. V was clipped by 5 bases and J by 6 bases, with 10 bases between them. Germline CDR1 reads SGHVS; CDR2 reads FNYEAQ.